This TCR beta chain was captured by sequencing in a study of T cell responses to AZD1222 COVID-19 vaccine. Across the whole study: Pooled in the analysis were second doses at about 4 or about 12 weeks.

Libraries were prepared by immunoSEQ multiplex PCR; TCRdb keeps only in-frame clonotypes and omits some of them. This table holds 120,000 or so clones, around 81% found once. A single count supports this clone. Antigen specificity is unknown. General study findings and limits: The donors showed a predominance of white British ancestry and of females, with possible underestimation of clonal diversity.

V dropped 7 bases and J dropped 3; count of bases not matched to a gene: 9. Germline CDR1 reads SGHTS; CDR2 reads YDEGEE. The CDR3 contains 14 residues. The TCR was taken from an adult in good health. Source: peripheral blood, taken on day 0 of AZD1222 vaccination. V gene TRBV5-8 combines with J gene TRBJ1-1, with 7 bases lining up with TRBD1. The CDR3 sequence: CASRRGLGDTEAFF. CDR3 bases: TGTGCCAGCCGCAGGGGGTTAGGAGACACTGAAGCTTTCTTT. The variable domain in full, completed from reference TRBV5-8 and TRBJ1-1, reads EAGVTQSPTHLIKTRGQQATLRCSPISGHTSVYWYQQALGLGLQFLLWYDEGEERNRGNFPPRFSGRQFPNYSSELNVNALELEDSALYLCASRRGLGDTEAFFGQGTRLTVV.